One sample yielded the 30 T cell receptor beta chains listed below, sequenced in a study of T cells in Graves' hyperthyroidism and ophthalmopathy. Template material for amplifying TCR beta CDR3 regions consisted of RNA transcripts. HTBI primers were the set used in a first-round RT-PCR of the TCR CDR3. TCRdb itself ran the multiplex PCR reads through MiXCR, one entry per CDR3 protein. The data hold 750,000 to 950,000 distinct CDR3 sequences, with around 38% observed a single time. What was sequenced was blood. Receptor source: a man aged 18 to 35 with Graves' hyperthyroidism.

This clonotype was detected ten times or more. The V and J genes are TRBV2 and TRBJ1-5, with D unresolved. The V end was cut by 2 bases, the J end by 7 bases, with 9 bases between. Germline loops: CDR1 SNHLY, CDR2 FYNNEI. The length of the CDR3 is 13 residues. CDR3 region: CASSEQKEQPQHF. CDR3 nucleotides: TGTGCCAGCAGTGAACAGAAGGAGCAGCCCCAGCATTTT.

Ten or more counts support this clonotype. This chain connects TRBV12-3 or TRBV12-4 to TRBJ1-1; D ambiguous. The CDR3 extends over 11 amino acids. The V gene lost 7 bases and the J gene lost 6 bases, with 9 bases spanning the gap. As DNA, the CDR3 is TGTGCCAGCATCGTGGGCCCTGAAGCTTTCTTT. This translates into CASIVGPEAFF.

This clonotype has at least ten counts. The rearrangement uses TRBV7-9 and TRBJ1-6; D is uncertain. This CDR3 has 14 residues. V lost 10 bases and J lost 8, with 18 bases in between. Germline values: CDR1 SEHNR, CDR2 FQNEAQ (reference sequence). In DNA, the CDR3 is TGTGCCACCAATTTCTATCAGGACCATTCACCCCTCCACTTT. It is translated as CATNFYQDHSPLHF.

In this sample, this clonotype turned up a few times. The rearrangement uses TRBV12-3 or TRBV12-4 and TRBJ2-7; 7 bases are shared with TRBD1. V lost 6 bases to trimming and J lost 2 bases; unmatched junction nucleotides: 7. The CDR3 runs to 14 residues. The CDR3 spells CASSNRGFAYEQYF. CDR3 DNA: TGTGCCAGCAGCAACAGGGGCTTCGCCTACGAGCAGTACTTC.

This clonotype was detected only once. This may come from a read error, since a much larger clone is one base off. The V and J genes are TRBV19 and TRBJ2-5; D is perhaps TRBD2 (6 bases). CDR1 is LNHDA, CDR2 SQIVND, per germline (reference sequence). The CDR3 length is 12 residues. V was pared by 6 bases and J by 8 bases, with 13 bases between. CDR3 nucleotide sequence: TGTGCCAGTAGGGGAGGAAGGGACACCCAGTACTTC. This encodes CASRGGRDTQYF.

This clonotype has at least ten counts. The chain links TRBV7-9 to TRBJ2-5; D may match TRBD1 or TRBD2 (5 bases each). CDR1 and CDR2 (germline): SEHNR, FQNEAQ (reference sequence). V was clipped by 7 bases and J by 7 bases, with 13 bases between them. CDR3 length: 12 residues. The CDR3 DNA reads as TGTGCCAGCACCCACGAGGGGTGGACCCAGTACTTC. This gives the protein CASTHEGWTQYF.

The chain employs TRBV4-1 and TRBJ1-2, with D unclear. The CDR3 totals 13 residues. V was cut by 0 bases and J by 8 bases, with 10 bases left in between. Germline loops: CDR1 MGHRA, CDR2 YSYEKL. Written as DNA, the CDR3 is TGCGCCAGCAGCCAAGACCTGGGGAGAGGCTACACCTTC. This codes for CASSQDLGRGYTF.

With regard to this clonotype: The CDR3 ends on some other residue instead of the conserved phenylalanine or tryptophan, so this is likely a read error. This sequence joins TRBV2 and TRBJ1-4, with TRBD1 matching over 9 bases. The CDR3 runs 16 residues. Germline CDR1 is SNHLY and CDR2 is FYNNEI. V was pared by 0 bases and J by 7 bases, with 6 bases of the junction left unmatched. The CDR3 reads CASSEAEGQGGEKLFL. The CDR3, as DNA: TGTGCCAGCAGTGAAGCGGAGGGACAGGGTGGTGAAAAACTGTTTCTT.

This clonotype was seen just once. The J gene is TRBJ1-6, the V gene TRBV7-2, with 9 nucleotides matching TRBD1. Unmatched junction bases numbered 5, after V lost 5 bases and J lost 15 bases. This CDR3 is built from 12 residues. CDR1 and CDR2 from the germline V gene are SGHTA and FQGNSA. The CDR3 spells CASSGTGLHLHF. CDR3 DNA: TGTGCCAGCAGCGGGACAGGGTTGCACCTCCACTTT.

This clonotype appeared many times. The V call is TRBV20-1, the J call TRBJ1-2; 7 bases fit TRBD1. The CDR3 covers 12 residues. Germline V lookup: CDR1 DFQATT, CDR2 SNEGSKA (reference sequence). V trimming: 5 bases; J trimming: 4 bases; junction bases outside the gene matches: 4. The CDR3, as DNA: TGCAGTGCTCCGGACAGGACCTATGGCTACACCTTC. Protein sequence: CSAPDRTYGYTF.

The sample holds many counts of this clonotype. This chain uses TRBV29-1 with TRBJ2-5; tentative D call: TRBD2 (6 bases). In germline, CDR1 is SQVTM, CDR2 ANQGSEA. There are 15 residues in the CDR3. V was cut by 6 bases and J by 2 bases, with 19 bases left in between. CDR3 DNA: TGCAGCGTCCCATCCCTGACTAGAACGCAAGAGACCCAGTACTTC. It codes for CSVPSLTRTQETQYF.

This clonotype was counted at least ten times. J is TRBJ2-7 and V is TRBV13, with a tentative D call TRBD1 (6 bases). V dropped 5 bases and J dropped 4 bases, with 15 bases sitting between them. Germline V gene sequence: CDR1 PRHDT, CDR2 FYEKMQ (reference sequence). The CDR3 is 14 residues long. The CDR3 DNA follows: TGTGCCAGCAGCCCACGGCTCGGACAGTACGAGCAGTACTTC. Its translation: CASSPRLGQYEQYF.

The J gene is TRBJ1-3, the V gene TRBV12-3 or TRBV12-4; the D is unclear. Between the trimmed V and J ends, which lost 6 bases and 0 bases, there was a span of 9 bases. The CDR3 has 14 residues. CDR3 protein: CASSLTYSGNTIYF. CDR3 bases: TGTGCCAGCAGCTTGACTTACTCTGGAAACACCATATATTTT.

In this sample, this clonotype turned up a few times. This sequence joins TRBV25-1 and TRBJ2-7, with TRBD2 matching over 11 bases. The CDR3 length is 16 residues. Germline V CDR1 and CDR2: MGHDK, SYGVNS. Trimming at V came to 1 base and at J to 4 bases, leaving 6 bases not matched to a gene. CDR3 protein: CASSELASGRSYEQYF. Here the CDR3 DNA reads TGTGCCAGCAGTGAATTGGCTAGCGGGAGGTCTTACGAGCAGTACTTC.

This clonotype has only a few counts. This CDR3 is CASSPDGTRGYTF. Written as DNA, the CDR3 is TGTGCCAGCAGCCCGGACGGGACGCGCGGCTACACCTTC. V gene TRBV7-9 combines with J gene TRBJ1-2; a weak D match, TRBD1 (5 bases). The CDR3 length is 13 residues. The germline V and J ends were trimmed by 5 bases and 8 bases, with 15 bases remaining between them. Germline V lookup: CDR1 SEHNR, CDR2 FQNEAQ (reference sequence).

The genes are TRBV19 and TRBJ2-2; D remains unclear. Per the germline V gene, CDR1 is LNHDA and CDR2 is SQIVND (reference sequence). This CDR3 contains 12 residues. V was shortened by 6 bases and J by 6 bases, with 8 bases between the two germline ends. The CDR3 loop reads CASSHRAGELFF. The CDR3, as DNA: TGTGCCAGTAGCCACCGCGCCGGGGAGCTGTTTTTT.

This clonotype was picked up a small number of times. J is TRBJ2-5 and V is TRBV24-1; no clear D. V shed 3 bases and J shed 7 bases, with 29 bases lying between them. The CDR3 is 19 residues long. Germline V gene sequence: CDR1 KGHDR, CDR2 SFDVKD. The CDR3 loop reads CATSDLPRQVERPEMTQYF. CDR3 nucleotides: TGTGCCACCAGTGATCTCCCTCGCCAGGTCGAACGCCCCGAGATGACCCAGTACTTC.

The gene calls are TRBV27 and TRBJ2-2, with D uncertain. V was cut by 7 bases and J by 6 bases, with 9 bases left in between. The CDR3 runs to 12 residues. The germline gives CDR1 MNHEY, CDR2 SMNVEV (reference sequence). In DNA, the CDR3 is TGTGCCAGCATGACACGGGCCGGGGAGCTGTTTTTT. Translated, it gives CASMTRAGELFF.

CDR3 coding DNA: TGCAGCGTTGAAGGGGGCGGAAGCACTGAAGCTTTCTTT. Encoded protein: CSVEGGGSTEAFF. The rearrangement joins TRBV29-1 to TRBJ1-1; D possibly corresponds to TRBD1 (5 bases). The CDR3 contains 13 residues. Deletions cut 1 base from V and 4 bases from J, with 10 bases between. CDR1 is SQVTM, CDR2 ANQGSEA, per germline. The full variable domain, its missing parts supplied by reference TRBV29-1 and TRBJ1-1, is SAVISQKPSRDICQRGTSLTIQCQVDSQVTMMFWYRQQPGQSLTLIATANQGSEATYESGFVIDKFPISRPNLTFSTLTVSNMSPEDSSIYLCSVEGGGSTEAFFGQGTRLTVV.

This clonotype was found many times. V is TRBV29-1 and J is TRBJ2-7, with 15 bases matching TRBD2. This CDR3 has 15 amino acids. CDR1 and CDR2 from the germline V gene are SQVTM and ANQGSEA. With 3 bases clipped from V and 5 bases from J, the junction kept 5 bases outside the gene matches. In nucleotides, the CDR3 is TGCAGCGTTGAGGGGACTAGCGGGAGGTTCAACGAGCAGTACTTC. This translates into CSVEGTSGRFNEQYF.

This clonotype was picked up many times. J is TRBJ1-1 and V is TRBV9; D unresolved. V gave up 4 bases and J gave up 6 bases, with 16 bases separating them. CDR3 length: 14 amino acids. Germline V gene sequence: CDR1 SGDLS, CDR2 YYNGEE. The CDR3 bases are TGTGCCAGCAGCATGCGGTCCGACGGGGCTGAAGCTTTCTTT. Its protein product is CASSMRSDGAEAFF.

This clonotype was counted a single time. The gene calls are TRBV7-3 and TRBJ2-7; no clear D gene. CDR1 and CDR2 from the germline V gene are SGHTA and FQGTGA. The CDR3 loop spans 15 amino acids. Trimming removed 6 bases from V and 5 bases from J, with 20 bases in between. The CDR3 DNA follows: TGTGCCAGCAGTCACACCCCACTGGCGTTCGACGAGCAGTACTTC. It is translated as CASSHTPLAFDEQYF.

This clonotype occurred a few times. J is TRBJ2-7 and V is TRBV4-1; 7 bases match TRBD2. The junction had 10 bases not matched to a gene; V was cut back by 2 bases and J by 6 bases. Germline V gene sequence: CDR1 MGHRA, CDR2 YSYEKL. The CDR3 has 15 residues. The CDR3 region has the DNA TGCGCCAGCAGCCAACCGGGGCGGGAGAGGGGCGAGCAGTACTTC. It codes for CASSQPGRERGEQYF.

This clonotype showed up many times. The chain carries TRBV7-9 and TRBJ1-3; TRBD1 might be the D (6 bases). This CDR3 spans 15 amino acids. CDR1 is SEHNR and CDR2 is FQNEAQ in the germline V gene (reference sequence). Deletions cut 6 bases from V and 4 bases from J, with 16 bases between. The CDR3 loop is CASSLSGDYGNTIYF. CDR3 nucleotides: TGTGCCAGCAGTCTATCAGGGGATTACGGAAACACCATATATTTT.

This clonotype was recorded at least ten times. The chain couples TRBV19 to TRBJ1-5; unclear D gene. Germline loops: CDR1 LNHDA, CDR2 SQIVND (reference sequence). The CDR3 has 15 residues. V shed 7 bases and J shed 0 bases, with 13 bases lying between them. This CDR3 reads CASKSQSHSNQPQHF. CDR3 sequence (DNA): TGTGCCAGTAAGTCCCAGTCTCATAGCAATCAGCCCCAGCATTTT.

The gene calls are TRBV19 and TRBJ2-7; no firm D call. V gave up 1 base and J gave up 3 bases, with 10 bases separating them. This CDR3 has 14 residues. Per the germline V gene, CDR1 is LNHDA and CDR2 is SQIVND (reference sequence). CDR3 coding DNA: TGTGCCAGTAGTATAGGGGCTTTCGGCTACGAGCAGTACTTC. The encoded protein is CASSIGAFGYEQYF.

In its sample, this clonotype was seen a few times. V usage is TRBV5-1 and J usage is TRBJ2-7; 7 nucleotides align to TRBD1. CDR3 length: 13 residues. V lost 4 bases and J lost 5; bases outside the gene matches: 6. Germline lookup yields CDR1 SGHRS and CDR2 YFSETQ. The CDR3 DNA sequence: TGCGCCAGCAGCGTAGGGGGCATCAACGAGCAGTACTTC. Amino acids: CASSVGGINEQYF.

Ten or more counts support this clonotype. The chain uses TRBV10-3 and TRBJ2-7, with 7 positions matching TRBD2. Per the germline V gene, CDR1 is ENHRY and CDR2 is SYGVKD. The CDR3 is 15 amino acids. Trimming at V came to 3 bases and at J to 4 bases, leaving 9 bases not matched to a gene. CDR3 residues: CAISESGDYRYEQYF. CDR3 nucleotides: TGTGCCATCAGTGAATCTGGGGACTACAGATACGAGCAGTACTTC.

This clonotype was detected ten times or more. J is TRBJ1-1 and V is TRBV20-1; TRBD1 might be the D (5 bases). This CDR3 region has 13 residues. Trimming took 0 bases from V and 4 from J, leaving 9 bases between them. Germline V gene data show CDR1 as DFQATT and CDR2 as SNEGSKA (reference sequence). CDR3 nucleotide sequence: TGCAGTGCTAGAGAGGGGGTGTCCACTGAAGCTTTCTTT. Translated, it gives CSAREGVSTEAFF.

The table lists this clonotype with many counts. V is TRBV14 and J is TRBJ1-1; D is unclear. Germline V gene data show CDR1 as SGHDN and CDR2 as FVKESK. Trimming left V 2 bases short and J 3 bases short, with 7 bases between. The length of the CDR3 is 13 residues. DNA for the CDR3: TGTGCCAGCAGCCAATCGTTGGACACTGAAGCTTTCTTT. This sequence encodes CASSQSLDTEAFF. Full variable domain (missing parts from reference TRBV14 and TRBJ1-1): EAGVTQFPSHSVIEKGQTVTLRCDPISGHDNLYWYRRVMGKEIKFLLHFVKESKQDESGMPNNRFLAERTGGTYSTLKVQPAELEDSGVYFCASSQSLDTEAFFGQGTRLTVV.